A single sample is the source of the 3 T cell receptor beta chains below, sequenced in a study of spatial heterogeneity in lung cancer. TCRdb reanalysed the 5' RACE reads using MiXCR and keeps one entry per CDR3 protein. The sample has approximately 18,000 distinct CDR3 sequences, about 18% seen once; the top ten hold 5.5% to 7%. The time point is: blood at routine non-recurrence follow-up after resection. The sequenced sample was PBMCs, obtained at follow-up. These receptors originate from a male donor with early-stage non-small cell lung cancer.

In its sample, this clonotype is medium-sized. The chain combines TRBV16 with TRBJ1-5; 7 positions match TRBD1. The CDR3 runs to 15 residues. Germline CDR1 is KGHSY and CDR2 is FQNENV. J gave up 6 bases and V 4 bases, and 9 bases lay outside the gene matches. The CDR3 DNA reads TGTGCCAGCAGCCTTTCGACAGGGTGGCTTCAGCCCCAGCATTTT. Protein: CASSLSTGWLQPQHF.

This clonotype was observed at least ten times. This sequence joins TRBV6-2 or TRBV6-3 and TRBJ2-7, with 7 positions matching TRBD1. With 0 bases clipped from V and 11 bases from J, the junction kept 10 bases outside the gene matches. This CDR3 spans 14 amino acids. CDR1 and CDR2 from the germline V gene are MNHEY and SVGEGT. The CDR3 loop reads CASSYSLLDRWKYF. For the CDR3, the DNA is TGTGCCAGCAGTTACTCCCTCCTGGACAGGTGGAAGTACTTC.

This clonotype has more than one count but fewer than ten. The genes are TRBV9 and TRBJ2-7, with TRBD1 matching 9 bases. The CDR3 is 15 residues long. Germline V gene data show CDR1 as SGDLS and CDR2 as YYNGEE. V lost 4 bases, J lost 3 bases, and 8 bases stayed unmatched. CDR3 sequence (DNA): TGTGCCAGCAGCCCCACAGGGGGCCCGATCTACGAGCAGTACTTC. Its translation is CASSPTGGPIYEQYF.